This T cell receptor beta chain was documented in a study of T cells after posttransplantation cyclophosphamide. TCRdb's copy holds only in-frame clones and misses some; the assay was immunoSEQ multiplex PCR. Captured here are 2,000 to 3,000 clones, none seen once; the top ten comprise roughly a quarter. Busulfan-fludarabine conditioning, marrow transplant, and cyclophosphamide on days +3 and +4 were administered. This clone appeared many times. The source of this sequence is a female patient aged 60 to 70 who received an allogeneic stem cell transplant from an unrelated donor, was CMV-positive, and had acute GVHD only. Some T cells could come from the graft donor. The material was PBMCs, obtained after an allogeneic stem cell transplant with post-transplant cyclophosphamide.

In nucleotides, the CDR3 is TGTGCCAGCTCACCGGAAATAGGGAGCAGGGGGCTCAACTATGGCTACACCTTC. Translation gives CASSPEIGSRGLNYGYTF. V gene TRBV18 combines with J gene TRBJ1-2, with 8 nucleotides matching TRBD1. J gave up 2 bases and V 3 bases, and 14 bases lay outside the gene matches. Germline CDR1 reads KGHSH; CDR2 reads LQKENI. The CDR3 is 18 amino acids.